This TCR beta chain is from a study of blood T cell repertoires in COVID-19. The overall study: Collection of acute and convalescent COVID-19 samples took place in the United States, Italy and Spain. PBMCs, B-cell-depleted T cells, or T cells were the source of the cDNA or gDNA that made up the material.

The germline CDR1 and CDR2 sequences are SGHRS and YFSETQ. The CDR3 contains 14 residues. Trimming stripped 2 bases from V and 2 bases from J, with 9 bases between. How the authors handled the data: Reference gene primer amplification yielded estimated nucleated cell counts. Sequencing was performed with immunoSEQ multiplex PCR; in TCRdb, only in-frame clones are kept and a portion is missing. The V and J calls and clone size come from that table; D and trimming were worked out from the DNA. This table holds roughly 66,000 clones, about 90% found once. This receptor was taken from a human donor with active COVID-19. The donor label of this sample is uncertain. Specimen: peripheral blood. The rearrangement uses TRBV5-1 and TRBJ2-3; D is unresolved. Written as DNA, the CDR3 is TGCGCCAGCAGCTTTCATGAGATCACAGATACGCAGTATTTT. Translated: CASSFHEITDTQYF.